The 16 T cell receptor beta chains in this list originate from one sample, sequenced in a study of cytomegalovirus exposure and HLA in healthy donors. PCR amplification relied on 60 Vbeta primers (plus 13 Jbeta primers). Generated by immunoSEQ multiplex PCR, the TCRdb table keeps only in-frame clones and is missing some. The sample holds 150,000 to 180,000 clones, about 68% seen once. Material: PBMCs. These receptors all stem from a man aged 25-40 years in good health and CMV-seronegative.

The chain has TRBV19 and TRBJ2-3, with a tentative D call TRBD1 (6 bases). V was cut by 5 bases and J by 3 bases, with 18 bases left in between. There are 16 residues in the CDR3. The germline V gene has CDR1 LNHDA and CDR2 SQIVND (reference sequence). DNA for the CDR3: TGTGCCAGTAGTTTGGGGGCGGCAGGGATAACAGATACGCAGTATTTT. Its translation: CASSLGAAGITDTQYF.

This chain links TRBV10-3 with TRBJ1-5; tentative D call: TRBD1 (5 bases). Germline V gene data show CDR1 as ENHRY and CDR2 as SYGVKD. CDR3 size: 14 residues. Trimming took off 5 bases at V and 3 bases at J, with 11 bases between the two ends. CDR3 in amino acids: CAISSRETNQPQHF. The CDR3 DNA reads as TGTGCCATCAGTTCCAGGGAAACCAATCAGCCCCAGCATTTT.

V and J are TRBV19 and TRBJ1-2; D is uncertain. Trimming shortened V by 2 bases and J by 0 bases, and 13 bases separated the two germline ends. There are 16 residues in the CDR3. Germline CDR1 LNHDA, CDR2 SQIVND (reference sequence). The CDR3 region has the DNA TGTGCCAGTAGTATATCCCCGACATCGACTAACTATGGCTACACCTTC. This translates into CASSISPTSTNYGYTF.

V usage is TRBV5-6 and J usage is TRBJ2-7; no reliable D call. Trimming removed 5 bases from V and 1 base from J, with 10 bases in between. The CDR3 spans 13 residues. CDR1 and CDR2 from the germline V gene are SGHDT and YYEEEE. The CDR3 region has the DNA TGTGCCAGCAGGTTTTTCGGTTCCTACGAGCAGTACTTC. The encoded protein is CASRFFGSYEQYF.

V and J are TRBV10-3 and TRBJ2-7; TRBD2 agrees at 7 bases. J was trimmed by 5 bases and V by 7 bases; bases with no gene match: 11. Germline-derived CDR1 and CDR2 are ENHRY and SYGVKD. The CDR3 covers 14 residues. The CDR3 protein is CAITGGGGSDEQYF. The CDR3, as DNA: TGTGCCATCACCGGAGGCGGGGGTAGTGACGAGCAGTACTTC.

This chain uses TRBV9 with TRBJ2-7, with D perhaps TRBD1 (5 bases). Germline lookup yields CDR1 SGDLS and CDR2 YYNGEE. Trimming removed 3 bases from V and 5 bases from J, with 15 bases in between. The CDR3 is 14 residues long. CDR3 sequence (DNA): TGTGCCAGCAGCGAGGGGCCGGCTCCCCACGAGCAGTACTTC. Translating it yields CASSEGPAPHEQYF.

This clone has more than one count but fewer than ten. V usage is TRBV6-1 and J usage is TRBJ1-5; the D gene is possibly TRBD1 (5 bases). The germline CDR1 and CDR2 sequences are MNHNS and SASEGT. V was cut by 7 bases and J by 5 bases, with 12 bases left in between. CDR3 length: 13 amino acids. CDR3 region: CASTSGIYQPQHF. CDR3 sequence (DNA): TGTGCCAGCACTTCAGGGATATATCAGCCCCAGCATTTT.

V gene TRBV4-1 combines with J gene TRBJ2-7, with 8 nucleotides matching TRBD2. Germline values: CDR1 MGHRA, CDR2 YSYEKL. CDR3 length equals 17 residues. The V and J ends lost 2 bases and 2 bases, in that order; junction bases with no gene match: 11. This CDR3 is CASSQRATSAQTYEQYF. In DNA form, the CDR3 reads TGCGCCAGCAGCCAACGGGCGACTAGCGCACAGACCTACGAGCAGTACTTC.

The table lists this clone with a count of one. The rearrangement joins TRBV18 to TRBJ2-7, with a tentative D call TRBD2 (7 bases). The CDR3 extends over 12 amino acids. Trimming pared 3 bases from V and 6 bases from J, leaving 9 bases between. Germline CDR1 KGHSH, CDR2 LQKENI. Written as DNA, the CDR3 is TGTGCCAGCTCACCTGGGGGGGCCGAGCAGTACTTC. Residues: CASSPGGAEQYF. The entire variable domain, with the rest obtained from reference TRBV18 and TRBJ2-7, is as follows: NAGVMQNPRHLVRRRGQEARLRCSPMKGHSHVYWYRQLPEEGLKFMVYLQKENIIDESGMPKERFSAEFPKEGPSILRIQQVVRGDSAAYFCASSPGGAEQYFGPGTRLTVT.

The V and J genes are TRBV28 and TRBJ1-5; 8 bases match TRBD1. V was pared by 2 bases and J by 2 bases, with 8 bases of the junction left unmatched. Looked up from germline, CDR1 is MDHEN and CDR2 is SYDVKM. This CDR3 has 17 residues. Written as DNA, the CDR3 is TGTGCCAGCAGTTTAAGGGGGAAGGGACAGGGCAATCAGCCCCAGCATTTT. The encoded protein is CASSLRGKGQGNQPQHF.

The genes are TRBV2 and TRBJ2-3; 7 bases fit TRBD1. The CDR3 spans 17 residues. The germline CDR1 and CDR2 sequences are SNHLY and FYNNEI. V lost 1 base, J lost 0 bases, and 7 bases stayed unmatched. DNA for the CDR3: TGTGCCAGCAGTGAAGGAACAGGGGCCTTTAGCACAGATACGCAGTATTTT. Its protein is CASSEGTGAFSTDTQYF.

This clone was counted a single time. This sequence joins TRBV2 and TRBJ1-3, with D maybe TRBD1 (6 bases). V was pared by 6 bases and J by 0 bases, with 15 bases between. Germline CDR1 and CDR2: SNHLY and FYNNEI. The CDR3 length is 16 residues. CDR3 sequence (DNA): TGTGCCAGCAGAGGAGGTACAGGGAGCTCTGGAAACACCATATATTTT. Protein: CASRGGTGSSGNTIYF.

This clone occurred once. The CDR3, as DNA: TGTGCCAGCAGCTTAGTGGGGGGGACAGGGGTCTTCAATCAGCCCCAGCATTTT. Encoded protein: CASSLVGGTGVFNQPQHF. This sequence joins TRBV7-9 and TRBJ1-5; 10 bases line up with TRBD1. Germline V gives CDR1 SEHNR, CDR2 FQNEAQ (reference sequence). The ends lost 1 base at V and 3 bases at J; junction bases unmatched: 9. The CDR3 has 18 amino acids.

The chain employs TRBV4-1 and TRBJ2-1; 11 positions agree with TRBD2. The germline V gene has CDR1 MGHRA and CDR2 YSYEKL. This CDR3 region has 15 residues. Germline trimming cut 1 base from V and 8 bases from J; bases unmatched to any gene: 4. This CDR3 reads CASSQVSGGAYEQFF. The CDR3 DNA sequence: TGCGCCAGCAGCCAAGTTAGCGGGGGGGCATATGAGCAGTTCTTC.

DNA of the CDR3: TGTGCCAGCAGCTTGGAAGGGGGCTCTGGAAACACCATATATTTT. Its translation: CASSLEGGSGNTIYF. The V gene is TRBV5-4, the J gene TRBJ1-3; TRBD1 might be the D (6 bases). Trimming took 0 bases from V and 0 from J, leaving 7 bases between them. There are 15 residues in the CDR3. Looked up from germline, CDR1 is SGHNT and CDR2 is YYREEE (reference sequence).

This rearrangement joins TRBV19 to TRBJ2-5; 9 bases map to TRBD1. V dropped 5 bases and J dropped 4; count of bases not matched to a gene: 8. The CDR3 loop spans 15 amino acids. Germline CDR1 LNHDA, CDR2 SQIVND (reference sequence). CDR3 coding DNA: TGTGCCAGTAGTGAGACAGGGGGGCCGGGAGAGACCCAGTACTTC. This encodes CASSETGGPGETQYF.